Below, 18 T cell receptor beta chains from the same sample are listed, as sequenced in a study of CD8+ T cells in alopecia areata. The sequencing template was cDNA reverse transcribed from extracted RNA. Method: immunoSEQ multiplex PCR; TCRdb's copy keeps in-frame clones and lacks some. The sample lists under 150,000 clones, around 54% occurring once. As to treatment: oral pan-JAK inhibitor, 5-10 mg twice daily. The sequences come from CD4+ T cells sorted from blood, collected at week 24, from a patient treated with tofacitinib. The receptors stem from a human donor with alopecia areata.

The rearrangement uses TRBV5-1 and TRBJ1-5, with 7 nucleotides matching TRBD1. The germline V gene encodes CDR1 SGHRS and CDR2 YFSETQ. This CDR3 spans 16 amino acids. Losses at the gene ends were 0 bases for V and 2 bases for J; bases not matched to a gene: 5. The CDR3 loop is CASSLAGGYGNQPQHF. CDR3 DNA: TGCGCCAGCAGCTTGGCAGGGGGTTATGGCAATCAGCCCCAGCATTTT.

This clone appeared a few times. The V call is TRBV5-4, the J call TRBJ1-1; D not resolved. V lost 4 bases to trimming and J lost 0 bases, with 7 bases between them. Germline CDR1 and CDR2: SGHNT and YYREEE (reference sequence). This CDR3 has 13 residues. Here the CDR3 reads CASSDGMNTEAFF. CDR3 DNA: TGTGCCAGCAGCGACGGAATGAACACTGAAGCTTTCTTT.

Comments on this clone: One junction end disagrees with the germline gene, perhaps due to a read error. The chain is built from TRBV29-1 and TRBJ2-2, with a tentative D call TRBD1 (6 bases). The length of the CDR3 is 12 residues. The germline gives CDR1 SQVTM, CDR2 ANQGSEA. This CDR3 is CSGEGQPGELFF. As DNA, the CDR3 is TGCAGCGGTGAAGGACAGCCCGGGGAGCTGTTTTTT.

The rearrangement links TRBV18 to TRBJ2-5; D may match TRBD1 or TRBD2 (5 bases each). Trimming left V 1 base short and J 7 bases short, with 16 bases between. This CDR3 spans 15 amino acids. Germline loops: CDR1 KGHSH, CDR2 LQKENI. CDR3 in amino acids: CASSPRGTGGGTQYF. As DNA, the CDR3 is TGTGCCAGCTCACCACGGGGGACGGGCGGCGGGACCCAGTACTTC.

This clone was seen at least ten times. This chain joins TRBV7-9 and TRBJ2-1; D is unclear. Germline V CDR1 and CDR2: SEHNR, FQNEAQ (reference sequence). With 3 bases removed from V and 9 bases from J, the gap between germline ends came to 9 bases. CDR3 size: 12 residues. The CDR3 here is CASSFDDSEQFF. The CDR3 coding sequence is TGTGCCAGCAGCTTTGACGACTCTGAGCAGTTCTTC.

In its sample, this clone ranks as medium-sized (0.01 to 0.1%). The rearrangement uses TRBV7-2 and TRBJ1-3; tentatively, D is TRBD1 (6 bases). CDR1 and CDR2 from the germline V gene are SGHTA and FQGNSA. The V end lost 5 bases, the J end lost 4 bases, and 15 bases lay between the germline ends. The CDR3 is 15 amino acids. CDR3 protein: CASSRAGGEGNTIYF. In DNA form, the CDR3 reads TGTGCCAGCAGCCGGGCGGGGGGCGAGGGAAACACCATATATTTT. The full variable domain, completed using reference TRBV7-2 and TRBJ1-3, is GAGVSQSPSNKVTEKGKDVELRCDPISGHTALYWYRQSLGQGLEFLIYFQGNSAPDKSGLPSDRFSAERTGGSVSTLTIQRTQQEDSAVYLCASSRAGGEGNTIYFGEGSWLTVV.

J is TRBJ2-7 and V is TRBV29-1; D remains unclear. The germline V gene encodes CDR1 SQVTM and CDR2 ANQGSEA. The CDR3 is made up of 13 amino acids. V shed 6 bases and J shed 6 bases, with 18 bases lying between them. In nucleotides, the CDR3 is TGCAGCGTCAAGTTAAAACCAGGCCTCGAGCAGTACTTC. It is translated as CSVKLKPGLEQYF.

The chain uses TRBV29-1 and TRBJ1-5, with D tentatively TRBD1 (5 bases). CDR3 length equals 14 residues. The germline V gene encodes CDR1 SQVTM and CDR2 ANQGSEA. V was clipped by 7 bases and J by 3 bases, with 16 bases between them. The CDR3 loop reads CSARLDTYNQPQHF. DNA of the CDR3: TGCAGCGCGCGCTTGGACACCTACAATCAGCCCCAGCATTTT.

The rearrangement uses TRBV7-2 and TRBJ2-7; 9 bases map to TRBD2. V gave up 2 bases and J gave up 1 base; unmatched junction bases: 0. The CDR3 has 14 amino acids. Germline assignment: CDR1 SGHTA and CDR2 FQGNSA. CDR3 amino acids: CASSLTSGSYEQYF. The CDR3 DNA reads as TGTGCCAGCAGCTTAACTAGCGGGTCCTACGAGCAGTACTTC.

The chain carries TRBV7-2 and TRBJ2-7; TRBD2 matches 12 bases. CDR1 is SGHTA, CDR2 FQGNSA, per germline. CDR3 size: 16 residues. Trimming removed 1 base from V and 5 bases from J; junction bases left unmatched: 6. The CDR3 sequence is CASSLVTSGGRNEQYF. The DNA of the CDR3 is TGTGCCAGCAGCTTAGTGACTAGCGGGGGCAGGAACGAGCAGTACTTC.

The V and J genes are TRBV15 and TRBJ1-5; D may be TRBD1 (6 bases). This CDR3 comprises 17 residues. The V gene's germline CDR1 is LNHNV and CDR2 YYDKDF (reference sequence). Trimming took 2 bases from V and 0 from J, leaving 14 bases between them. CDR3 sequence: CATSRLRGLNSNQPQHF. In nucleotides, the CDR3 is TGTGCCACCAGCAGACTGAGGGGGTTGAATAGCAATCAGCCCCAGCATTTT. Together with reference TRBV15 and TRBJ1-5, the CDR3 gives the full variable domain: DAMVIQNPRYQVTQFGKPVTLSCSQTLNHNVMYWYQQKSSQAPKLLFHYYDKDFNNEADTPDNFQSRRPNTSFCFLDIRSPGLGDTAMYLCATSRLRGLNSNQPQHFGDGTRLSIL.

This rearrangement joins TRBV6-1 to TRBJ2-5; D ambiguous. This CDR3 has 14 amino acids. Trimming took off 4 bases at V and 3 bases at J, with 12 bases between the two ends. Germline lookup yields CDR1 MNHNS and CDR2 SASEGT. The CDR3, as DNA: TGTGCCAGCAGTGCCCGAATGGGTAAAGAGACCCAGTACTTC. Protein product: CASSARMGKETQYF.

The V gene is TRBV7-2, the J gene TRBJ2-5; TRBD2 matches at 10 bases. The CDR3 runs 16 residues. V gave up 3 bases and J gave up 4 bases; unmatched junction bases: 8. Germline CDR1 is SGHTA and CDR2 is FQGNSA. CDR3: CASSLEIAGGGETQYF. CDR3 coding DNA: TGTGCCAGCAGCTTGGAGATAGCGGGGGGAGGAGAGACCCAGTACTTC. The full variable domain, its missing parts supplied by reference TRBV7-2 and TRBJ2-5, is GAGVSQSPSNKVTEKGKDVELRCDPISGHTALYWYRQSLGQGLEFLIYFQGNSAPDKSGLPSDRFSAERTGGSVSTLTIQRTQQEDSAVYLCASSLEIAGGGETQYFGPGTRLLVL.

The gene calls are TRBV29-1 and TRBJ2-5; weak D call: TRBD1 (6 bases). Germline CDR1 and CDR2: SQVTM and ANQGSEA. The CDR3 runs 13 residues. V dropped 4 bases and J dropped 3 bases, with 12 bases sitting between them. CDR3 sequence reads: CSVGGQTKETQYF. Written as DNA, the CDR3 is TGCAGCGTTGGGGGACAAACGAAAGAGACCCAGTACTTC.

The chain has TRBV6-5 and TRBJ2-5; D perhaps matches TRBD2 (6 bases). V was clipped by 2 bases and J by 5 bases, with 18 bases between them. CDR3 size: 16 residues. Germline V gives CDR1 MNHEY, CDR2 SVGAGI. For the CDR3, the DNA is TGTGCCAGCAGTTACGGGGCTAGCGATTTACCGGAGACCCAGTACTTC. The encoded protein is CASSYGASDLPETQYF.

The chain uses TRBV4-3 and TRBJ1-2; D not certain. The germline V and J ends were trimmed by 1 base and 2 bases, with 8 bases remaining between them. The CDR3 consists of 14 residues. Germline V CDR1 and CDR2: LGHNA, YSLEER. The DNA of the CDR3 is TGCGCCAGCAGCCAAGGAGGCACCAACTATGGCTACACCTTC. Protein product: CASSQGGTNYGYTF.

The J gene is TRBJ2-5, the V gene TRBV29-1; TRBD2 matches 12 bases. CDR1 and CDR2 from the germline V gene are SQVTM and ANQGSEA. The CDR3 extends over 16 amino acids. The trim removed 0 bases at V and 5 bases at J, leaving 7 bases unmatched. The CDR3 coding sequence is TGCAGCGTTGAAGAATTCGGGGGACTAGCGGGCGAGACCCAGTACTTC. Its translation: CSVEEFGGLAGETQYF.

This clone was detected only a few times. Here the CDR3 DNA reads TGCGCCAGCAGCTTGGCCGAAGGAAGCTACACCTTC. It codes for CASSLAEGSYTF. The J gene is TRBJ1-2, the V gene TRBV5-1; no clear D gene. The CDR3 is made up of 12 amino acids. Germline V gene lookup returns CDR1 SGHRS and CDR2 YFSETQ. V shed 0 bases and J shed 9 bases, with 9 bases lying between them. The full variable domain, completed using reference TRBV5-1 and TRBJ1-2, is KAGVTQTPRYLIKTRGQQVTLSCSPISGHRSVSWYQQTPGQGLQFLFEYFSETQRNKGNFPGRFSGRQFSNSRSEMNVSTLELGDSALYLCASSLAEGSYTFGSGTRLTVV.